This TCR beta chain stems from a study of identical twins. The CDR3 length is 18 residues. V was shortened by 1 base and J by 5 bases, with 23 bases between the two germline ends. The germline gives CDR1 SGHAT, CDR2 FQNNGV. TCRdb reprocessed the 5' RACE reads via MiXCR and lists one record per CDR3 protein. The sample yields fewer than 650,000 distinct CDR3 sequences, around 7.5% seen once. Separately, the same data were catalogued under a study of yellow fever vaccine responses in identical twins.

The material sequenced was PBMCs. The sequence derives from a woman between 18 and 30 years old in good health. The chain combines TRBV11-2 with TRBJ2-5, with D perhaps TRBD1 or TRBD2 (7 bases each). The CDR3 DNA is TGTGCCAGCAGCTTAGGAGGGGGCGGGGGATCGGCTGTGGAGACCCAGTACTTC. Its protein product is CASSLGGGGGSAVETQYF. Supplemented by reference TRBV11-2 and TRBJ2-5, the full variable domain reads EAGVAQSPRYKIIEKRQSVAFWCNPISGHATLYWYQQILGQGPKLLIQFQNNGVVDDSQLPKDRFSAERLKGVDSTLKIQPAKLEDSAVYLCASSLGGGGGSAVETQYFGPGTRLLVL.